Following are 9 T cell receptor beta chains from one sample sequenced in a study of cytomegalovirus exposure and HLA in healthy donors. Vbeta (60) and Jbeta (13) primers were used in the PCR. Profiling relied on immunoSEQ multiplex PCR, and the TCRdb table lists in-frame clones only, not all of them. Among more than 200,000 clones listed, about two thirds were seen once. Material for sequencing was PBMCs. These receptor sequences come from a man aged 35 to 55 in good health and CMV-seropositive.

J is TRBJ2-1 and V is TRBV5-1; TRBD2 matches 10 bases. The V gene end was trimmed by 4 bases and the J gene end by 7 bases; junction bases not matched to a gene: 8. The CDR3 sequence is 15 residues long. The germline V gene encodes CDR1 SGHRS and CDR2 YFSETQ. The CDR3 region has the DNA TGCGCCAGCAGCCCCCCAAGCGGGGGGGCTAATGAGCAGTTCTTC. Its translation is CASSPPSGGANEQFF.

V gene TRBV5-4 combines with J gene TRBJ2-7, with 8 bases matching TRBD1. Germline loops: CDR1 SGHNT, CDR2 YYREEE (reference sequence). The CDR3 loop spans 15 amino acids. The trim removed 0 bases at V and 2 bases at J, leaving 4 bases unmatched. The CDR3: CASSLGQGAAYEQYF. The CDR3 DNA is TGTGCCAGCAGCTTGGGGCAGGGGGCTGCCTACGAGCAGTACTTC.

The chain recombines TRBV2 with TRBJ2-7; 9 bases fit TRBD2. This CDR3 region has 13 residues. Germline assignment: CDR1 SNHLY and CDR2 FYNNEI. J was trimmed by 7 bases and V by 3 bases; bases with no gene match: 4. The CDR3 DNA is TGTGCCAGCAGTGAGTGGCGGGGGGGGGAGCAGTACTTC. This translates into CASSEWRGGEQYF.

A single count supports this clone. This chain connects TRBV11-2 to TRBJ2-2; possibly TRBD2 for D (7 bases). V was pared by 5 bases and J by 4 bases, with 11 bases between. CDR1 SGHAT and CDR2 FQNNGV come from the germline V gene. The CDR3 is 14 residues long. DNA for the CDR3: TGTGCCAGCAGCGGGCGGGGGCCCACCGGGGAGCTGTTTTTT. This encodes CASSGRGPTGELFF.

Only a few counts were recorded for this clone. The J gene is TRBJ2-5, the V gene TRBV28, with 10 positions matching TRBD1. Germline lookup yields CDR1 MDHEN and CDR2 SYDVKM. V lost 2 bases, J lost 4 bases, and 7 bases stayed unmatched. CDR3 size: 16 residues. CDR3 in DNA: TGTGCCAGCAGTTTAAACGGACAGGGGGTAGGAGAGACCCAGTACTTC. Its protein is CASSLNGQGVGETQYF. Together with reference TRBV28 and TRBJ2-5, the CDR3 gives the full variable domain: DVKVTQSSRYLVKRTGEKVFLECVQDMDHENMFWYRQDPGLGLRLIYFSYDVKMKEKGDIPEGYSVSREKKERFSLILESASTNQTSMYLCASSLNGQGVGETQYFGPGTRLLVL.

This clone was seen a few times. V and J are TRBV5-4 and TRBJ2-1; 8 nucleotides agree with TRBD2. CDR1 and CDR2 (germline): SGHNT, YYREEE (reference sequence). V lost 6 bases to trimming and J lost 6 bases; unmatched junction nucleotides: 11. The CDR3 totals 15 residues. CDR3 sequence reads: CASTLALSGGNEQFF. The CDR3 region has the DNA TGTGCCAGCACCCTCGCCCTAAGCGGGGGCAATGAGCAGTTCTTC.

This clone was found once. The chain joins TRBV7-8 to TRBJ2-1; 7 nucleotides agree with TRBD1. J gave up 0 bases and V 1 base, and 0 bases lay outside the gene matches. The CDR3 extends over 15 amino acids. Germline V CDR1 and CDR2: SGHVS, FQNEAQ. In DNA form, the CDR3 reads TGTGCCAGCAGCTTAGAGGGGGCCTCCTACAATGAGCAGTTCTTC. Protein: CASSLEGASYNEQFF.

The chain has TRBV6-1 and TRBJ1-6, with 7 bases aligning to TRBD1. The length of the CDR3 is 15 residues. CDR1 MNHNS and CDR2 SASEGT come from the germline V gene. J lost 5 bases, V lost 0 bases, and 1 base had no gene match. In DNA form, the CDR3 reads TGTGCCAGCAGTGAAGCTGGGACAGATAATTCACCCCTCCACTTT. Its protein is CASSEAGTDNSPLHF.

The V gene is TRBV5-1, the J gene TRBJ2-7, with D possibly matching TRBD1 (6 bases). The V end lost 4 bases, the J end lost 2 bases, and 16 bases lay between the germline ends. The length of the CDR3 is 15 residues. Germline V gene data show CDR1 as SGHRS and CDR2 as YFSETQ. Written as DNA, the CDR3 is TGCGCCAGCAGCACTGGACAGCGACCGACCTACGAGCAGTACTTC. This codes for CASSTGQRPTYEQYF.